Listed here is a single T cell receptor beta chain. Its antigen is not known. The repertoire was sequenced with immunoSEQ multiplex PCR; TCRdb's copy has only in-frame clones and lacks some. The table lists 98,000 or so clones, approximately 84% of them singletons. The sample comes from a study of T cell responses to AZD1222 COVID-19 vaccine. The study's findings and limits: Regions 160-218 and 743-854 dominated among vaccine-associated CD4 TCRs spanning spike.

CDR3 length: 16 amino acids. Trimming took 0 bases from V and 7 from J, leaving 16 bases between them. The V and J genes are TRBV23-1 and TRBJ2-4, with D hard to call. TRBV23-1 has ORF status, its function being uncertain. This receptor was obtained from an adult who received the AZD1222 COVID-19 vaccine. Here the sequenced sample was peripheral blood, taken 28 days after the second AZD1222 dose. The CDR3 region is CASSQSAEGMRNIQYF. CDR3 sequence (DNA): TGCGCCAGCAGTCAATCCGCGGAAGGGATGAGGAACATTCAGTACTTC.